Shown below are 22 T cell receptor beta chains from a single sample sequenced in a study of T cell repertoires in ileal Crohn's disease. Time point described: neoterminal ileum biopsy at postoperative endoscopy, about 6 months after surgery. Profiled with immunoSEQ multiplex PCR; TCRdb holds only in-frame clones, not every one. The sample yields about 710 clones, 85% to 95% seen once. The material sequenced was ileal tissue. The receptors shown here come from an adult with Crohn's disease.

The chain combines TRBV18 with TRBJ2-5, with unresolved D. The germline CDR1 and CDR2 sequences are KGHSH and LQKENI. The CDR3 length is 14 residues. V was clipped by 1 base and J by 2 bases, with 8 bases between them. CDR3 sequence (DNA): TGTGCCAGCTCACCACAGGTTAGGCAAGAGACCCAGTACTTC. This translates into CASSPQVRQETQYF. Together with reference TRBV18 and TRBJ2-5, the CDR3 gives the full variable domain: NAGVMQNPRHLVRRRGQEARLRCSPMKGHSHVYWYRQLPEEGLKFMVYLQKENIIDESGMPKERFSAEFPKEGPSILRIQQVVRGDSAAYFCASSPQVRQETQYFGPGTRLLVL.

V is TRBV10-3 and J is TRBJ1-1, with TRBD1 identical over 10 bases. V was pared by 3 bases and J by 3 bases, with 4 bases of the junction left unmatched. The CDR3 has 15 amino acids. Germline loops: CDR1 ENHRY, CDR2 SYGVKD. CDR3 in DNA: TGTGCCATCAGTGAAAGGACAGGGGGATACACTGAAGCTTTCTTT. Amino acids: CAISERTGGYTEAFF.

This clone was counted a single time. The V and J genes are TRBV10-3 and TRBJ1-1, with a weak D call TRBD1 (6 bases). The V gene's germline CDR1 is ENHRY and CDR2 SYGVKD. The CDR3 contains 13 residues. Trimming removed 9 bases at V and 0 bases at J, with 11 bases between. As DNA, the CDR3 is TGTGCCATTCGCAGGGGTTTGAACACTGAAGCTTTCTTT. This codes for CAIRRGLNTEAFF.

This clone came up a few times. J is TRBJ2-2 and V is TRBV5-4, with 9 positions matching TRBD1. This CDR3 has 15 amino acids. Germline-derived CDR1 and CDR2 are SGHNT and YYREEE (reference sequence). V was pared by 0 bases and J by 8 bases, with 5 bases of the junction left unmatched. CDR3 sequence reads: CASSLAGGQGGELFF. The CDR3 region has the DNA TGTGCCAGCAGCTTGGCGGGGGGACAGGGAGGGGAGCTGTTTTTT.

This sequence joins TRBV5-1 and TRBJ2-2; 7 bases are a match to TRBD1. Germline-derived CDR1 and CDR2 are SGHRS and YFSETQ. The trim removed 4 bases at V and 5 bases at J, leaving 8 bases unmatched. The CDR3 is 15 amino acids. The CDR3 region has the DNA TGCGCCAGCAGCCATGACAGGGTTGGTACCGGGGAGCTGTTTTTT. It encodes CASSHDRVGTGELFF.

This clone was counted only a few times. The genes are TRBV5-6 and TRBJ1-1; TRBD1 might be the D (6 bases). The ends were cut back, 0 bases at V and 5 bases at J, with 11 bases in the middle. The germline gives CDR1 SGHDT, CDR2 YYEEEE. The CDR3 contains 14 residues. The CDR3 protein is CASSLAGRGTEAFF. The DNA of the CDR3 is TGTGCCAGCAGCTTGGCAGGGAGGGGGACTGAAGCTTTCTTT. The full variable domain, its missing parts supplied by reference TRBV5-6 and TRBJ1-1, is DAGVTQSPTHLIKTRGQQVTLRCSPKSGHDTVSWYQQALGQGPQFIFQYYEEEERQRGNFPDRFSGHQFPNYSSELNVNALLLGDSALYLCASSLAGRGTEAFFGQGTRLTVV.

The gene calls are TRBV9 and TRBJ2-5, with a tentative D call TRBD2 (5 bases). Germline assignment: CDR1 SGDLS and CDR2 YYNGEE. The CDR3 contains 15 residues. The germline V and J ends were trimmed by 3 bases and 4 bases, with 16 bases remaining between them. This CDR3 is CASSAETRALETQYF. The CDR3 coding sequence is TGTGCCAGCAGCGCTGAAACGAGGGCACTAGAGACCCAGTACTTC.

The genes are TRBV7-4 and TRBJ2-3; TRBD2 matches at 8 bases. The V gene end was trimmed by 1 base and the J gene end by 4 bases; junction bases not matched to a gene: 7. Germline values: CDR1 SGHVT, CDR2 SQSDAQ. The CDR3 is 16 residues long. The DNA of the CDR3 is TGTGCCAGCAGCTTAGGCCAGCGGGGGATCTCAGATACGCAGTATTTT. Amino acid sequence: CASSLGQRGISDTQYF.

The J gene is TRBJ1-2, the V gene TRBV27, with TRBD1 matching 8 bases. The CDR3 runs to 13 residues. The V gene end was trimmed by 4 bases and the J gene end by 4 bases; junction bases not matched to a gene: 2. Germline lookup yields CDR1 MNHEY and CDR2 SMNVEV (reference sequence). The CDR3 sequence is CASSWDRFYGYTF. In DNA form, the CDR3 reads TGTGCCAGCAGTTGGGACAGGTTCTATGGCTACACCTTC.

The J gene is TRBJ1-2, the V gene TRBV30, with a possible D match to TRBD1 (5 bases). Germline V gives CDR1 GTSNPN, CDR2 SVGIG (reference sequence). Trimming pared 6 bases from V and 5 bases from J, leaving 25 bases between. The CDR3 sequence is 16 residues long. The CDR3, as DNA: TGTGCCTGCCCCTCCGGGGACTCTCCGCTATTTTATGGCTACACCTTC. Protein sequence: CACPSGDSPLFYGYTF.

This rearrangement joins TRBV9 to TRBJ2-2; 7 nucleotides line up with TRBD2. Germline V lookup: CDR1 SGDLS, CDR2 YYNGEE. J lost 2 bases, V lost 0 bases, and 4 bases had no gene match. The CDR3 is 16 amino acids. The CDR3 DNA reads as TGTGCCAGCAGCGTAGTGGCTAGCGGAAACACCGGGGAGCTGTTTTTT. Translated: CASSVVASGNTGELFF.

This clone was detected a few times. CDR3 nucleotides: TGTGCCAGTAGTACTCAGCGGAGCAATGAGCAGTTCTTC. Protein product: CASSTQRSNEQFF. The chain has TRBV19 and TRBJ2-1; D perhaps matches TRBD2 (5 bases). The CDR3 spans 13 residues. Trimming took 4 bases from V and 6 from J, leaving 10 bases between them. CDR1 is LNHDA, CDR2 SQIVND, per germline (reference sequence).

The CDR3 DNA is TGTGCCAGCGGGGGACAGGGGGCGGCCGGGGAGCTGTTTTTT. Residues: CASGGQGAAGELFF. The chain joins TRBV4-2 to TRBJ2-2; 12 nucleotides align to TRBD1. CDR1 and CDR2 from the germline V gene are LGHNA and YNFKEQ. Trimming took 8 bases from V and 6 from J; bases not matched to a gene: 4. This CDR3 is 14 amino acids long.

DNA for the CDR3: TGTGCCAGCAGCCTCGGAAAAACAGTGACAGGGCCCAACTATGGCTACACCTTC. Translated: CASSLGKTVTGPNYGYTF. This chain connects TRBV5-4 to TRBJ1-2; 7 bases fit TRBD1. This CDR3 region has 18 residues. CDR1 and CDR2 from the germline V gene are SGHNT and YYREEE (reference sequence). Trimming took 4 bases from V and 2 from J; bases not matched to a gene: 17. The full variable domain, completed using reference TRBV5-4 and TRBJ1-2, is ETGVTQSPTHLIKTRGQQVTLRCSSQSGHNTVSWYQQALGQGPQFIFQYYREEENGRGNFPPRFSGLQFPNYSSELNVNALELDDSALYLCASSLGKTVTGPNYGYTFGSGTRLTVV.

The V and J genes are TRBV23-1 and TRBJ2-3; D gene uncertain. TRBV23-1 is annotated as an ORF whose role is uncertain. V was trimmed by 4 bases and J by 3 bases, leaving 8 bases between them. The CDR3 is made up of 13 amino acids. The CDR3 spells CASSPLKTDTQYF. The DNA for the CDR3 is TGCGCCAGCAGTCCACTAAAGACAGATACGCAGTATTTT.

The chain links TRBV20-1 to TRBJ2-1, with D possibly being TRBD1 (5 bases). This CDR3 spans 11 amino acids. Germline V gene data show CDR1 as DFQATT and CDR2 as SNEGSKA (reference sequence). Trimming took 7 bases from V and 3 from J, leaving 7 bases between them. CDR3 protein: CSGGLYNEQFF. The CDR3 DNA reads TGCAGTGGGGGCCTCTACAATGAGCAGTTCTTC.

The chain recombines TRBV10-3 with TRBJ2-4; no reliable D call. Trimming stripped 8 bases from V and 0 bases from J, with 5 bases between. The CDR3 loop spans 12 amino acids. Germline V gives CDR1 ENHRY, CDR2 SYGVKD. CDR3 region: CAIGEAKNIQYF. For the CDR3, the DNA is TGTGCCATCGGGGAAGCCAAAAACATTCAGTACTTC.

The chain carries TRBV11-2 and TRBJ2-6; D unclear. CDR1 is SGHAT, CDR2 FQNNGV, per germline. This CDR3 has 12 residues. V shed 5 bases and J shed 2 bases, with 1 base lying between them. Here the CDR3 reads CASSPGANVLTF. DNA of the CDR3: TGTGCCAGCAGCCCTGGGGCCAACGTCCTGACTTTC.

The CDR3 protein is CASSQARRRLNYGYTF. The DNA for the CDR3 is TGTGCCAGCAGCCAAGCCCGGCGACGGCTTAACTATGGCTACACCTTC. The chain joins TRBV14 to TRBJ1-2; D is uncertain. Between the trimmed V and J ends, which lost 1 base and 1 base, there was a span of 13 bases. The CDR3 length is 16 residues. CDR1 and CDR2 from the germline V gene are SGHDN and FVKESK.

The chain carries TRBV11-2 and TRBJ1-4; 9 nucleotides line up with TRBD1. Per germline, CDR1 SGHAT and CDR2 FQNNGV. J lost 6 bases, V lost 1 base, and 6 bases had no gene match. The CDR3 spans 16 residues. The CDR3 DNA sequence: TGTGCCAGCAGCTTAGGGGGGACAGGGAGAGATGAAAAACTGTTTTTT. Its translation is CASSLGGTGRDEKLFF.

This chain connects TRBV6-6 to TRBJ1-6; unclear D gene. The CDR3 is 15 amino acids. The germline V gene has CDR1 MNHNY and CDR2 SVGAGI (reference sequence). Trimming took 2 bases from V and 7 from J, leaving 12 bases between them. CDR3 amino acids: CASSYLARYNSPLHF. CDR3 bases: TGTGCCAGCAGTTACCTCGCGCGGTACAATTCACCCCTCCACTTT.

The chain's CDR3 is CASSIEGRGYTF. CDR3 bases: TGTGCCAGTAGTATAGAGGGCAGGGGCTACACCTTC. The chain links TRBV19 to TRBJ1-2; D remains ambiguous. The CDR3 is 12 residues long. Germline lookup yields CDR1 LNHDA and CDR2 SQIVND (reference sequence). Trimming removed 0 bases at V and 8 bases at J, with 7 bases between.